Reported below is one TCR beta chain. The sample belongs to a study of blood T cell repertoires in COVID-19. Across the study: Some COVID-19 samples were acute and others convalescent; all came from the United States, Italy and Spain. Sample material is recorded as cDNA or gDNA derived from T cells, B-cell-depleted T cells, or PBMCs.

This CDR3 has 15 amino acids. Trimming cost V 4 bases and J 4 bases, with 14 bases left between them. Per the germline V gene, CDR1 is SGHVS and CDR2 is FQNEAQ. Source study methods: Counts of nucleated cells, estimated from reference gene primer amplification, were obtained. The assay was immunoSEQ multiplex PCR, and TCRdb's table has in-frame clones only and misses some. Clone size and V and J calls were adopted from that table, with D and trimming inferred from the DNA. The sample yields roughly 41,000 clones, 90% seen once. The sample consisted of peripheral blood. The chain employs TRBV7-8 and TRBJ2-1, with D possibly matching TRBD1 (7 bases). This clonotype was sampled from a man aged 60-69 years with active or convalescent COVID-19. Here the CDR3 reads CASSSGGQKYNEQFF. For the CDR3, the DNA is TGTGCCAGCAGCTCCGGGGGACAGAAGTACAATGAGCAGTTCTTC.